This T cell receptor beta chain was recorded in a study of blood T cell repertoires in COVID-19. Study at large: Acute-phase and convalescent COVID-19 samples originated in the United States, Italy and Spain. T cells, B-cell-depleted T cells, or PBMCs supplied cDNA or gDNA.

CDR1 and CDR2 (germline): MRHNA, SNTAGT. The CDR3 covers 11 residues. V lost 9 bases and J lost 4, with 7 bases in between. Assay used: immunoSEQ multiplex PCR; TCRdb lists only in-frame clones, some missing. Of 90,000 to 130,000 clones listed, roughly nine tenths were seen once; the top ten hold roughly 4.5%. The chain carries TRBV6-4 and TRBJ1-5; tentatively, D is TRBD1 (5 bases). This TCR was recovered from a man aged 40-50 years with acute or convalescent COVID-19. Sequencing was performed on peripheral blood. CDR3 nucleotides: TGTGCCAGTCAGGGAAATCAGCCCCAGCATTTT. Amino acids: CASQGNQPQHF.